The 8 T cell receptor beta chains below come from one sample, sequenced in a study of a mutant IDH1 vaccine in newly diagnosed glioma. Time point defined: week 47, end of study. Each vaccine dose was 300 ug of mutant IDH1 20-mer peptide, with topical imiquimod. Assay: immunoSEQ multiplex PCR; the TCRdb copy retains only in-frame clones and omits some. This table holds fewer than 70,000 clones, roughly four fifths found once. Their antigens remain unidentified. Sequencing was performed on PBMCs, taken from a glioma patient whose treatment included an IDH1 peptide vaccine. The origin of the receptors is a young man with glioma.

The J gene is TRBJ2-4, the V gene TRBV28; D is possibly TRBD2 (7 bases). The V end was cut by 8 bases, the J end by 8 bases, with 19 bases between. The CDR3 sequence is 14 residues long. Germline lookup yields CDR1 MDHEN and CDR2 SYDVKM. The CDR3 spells CASGAVGGLDIQYF. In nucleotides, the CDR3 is TGTGCCAGCGGCGCTGTGGGGGGGCTAGACATTCAGTACTTC.

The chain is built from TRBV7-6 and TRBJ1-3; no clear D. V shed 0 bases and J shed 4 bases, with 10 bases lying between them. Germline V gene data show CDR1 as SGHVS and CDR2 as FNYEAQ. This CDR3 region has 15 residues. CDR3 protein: CASSLAQSYGNTIYF. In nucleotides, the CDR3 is TGTGCCAGCAGCTTAGCGCAGTCGTACGGAAACACCATATATTTT.

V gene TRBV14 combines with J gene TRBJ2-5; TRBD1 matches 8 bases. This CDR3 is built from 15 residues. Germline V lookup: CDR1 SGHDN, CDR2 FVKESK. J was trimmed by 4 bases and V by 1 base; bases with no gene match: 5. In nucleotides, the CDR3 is TGTGCCAGCAGCCAAGTCAGGGGGCGCGGAGAGACCCAGTACTTC. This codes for CASSQVRGRGETQYF.

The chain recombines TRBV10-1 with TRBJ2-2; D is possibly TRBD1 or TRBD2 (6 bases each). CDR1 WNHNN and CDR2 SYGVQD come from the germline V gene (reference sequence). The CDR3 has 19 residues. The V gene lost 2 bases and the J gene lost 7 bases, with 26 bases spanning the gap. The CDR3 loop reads CASSESPPRWGAVGGELFF. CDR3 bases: TGCGCCAGCAGTGAGAGCCCACCGAGGTGGGGGGCGGTCGGCGGGGAGCTGTTTTTT.

The CDR3 DNA reads as TGCGCCAGCAGTGAATACCGTACTAATTCACCCCTCCACTTT. This codes for CASSEYRTNSPLHF. V is TRBV10-1 and J is TRBJ1-6, with no clear D. The V gene lost 3 bases and the J gene lost 6 bases, with 9 bases spanning the gap. Germline CDR1 and CDR2: WNHNN and SYGVQD (reference sequence). This CDR3 has 14 residues.

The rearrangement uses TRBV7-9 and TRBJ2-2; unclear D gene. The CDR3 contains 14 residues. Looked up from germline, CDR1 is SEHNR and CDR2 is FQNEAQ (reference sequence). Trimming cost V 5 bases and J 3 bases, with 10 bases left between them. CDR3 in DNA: TGTGCCAGCAGCCCGTTTGGGGACACCGGGGAGCTGTTTTTT. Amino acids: CASSPFGDTGELFF.

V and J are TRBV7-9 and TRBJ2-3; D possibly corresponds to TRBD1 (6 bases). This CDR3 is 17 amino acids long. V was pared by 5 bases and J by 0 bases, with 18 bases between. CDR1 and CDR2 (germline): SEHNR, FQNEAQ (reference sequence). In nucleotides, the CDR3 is TGTGCCAGCAGCCACTGGGTCGAGGGGGAGAGCACAGATACGCAGTATTTT. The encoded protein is CASSHWVEGESTDTQYF.

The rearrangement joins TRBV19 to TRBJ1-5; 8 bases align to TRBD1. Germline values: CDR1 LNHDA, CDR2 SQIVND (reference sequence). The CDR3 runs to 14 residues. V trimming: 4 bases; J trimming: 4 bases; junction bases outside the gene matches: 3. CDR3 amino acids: CASSTGQGNQPQHF. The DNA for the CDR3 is TGTGCCAGTAGTACAGGACAGGGAAATCAGCCCCAGCATTTT.